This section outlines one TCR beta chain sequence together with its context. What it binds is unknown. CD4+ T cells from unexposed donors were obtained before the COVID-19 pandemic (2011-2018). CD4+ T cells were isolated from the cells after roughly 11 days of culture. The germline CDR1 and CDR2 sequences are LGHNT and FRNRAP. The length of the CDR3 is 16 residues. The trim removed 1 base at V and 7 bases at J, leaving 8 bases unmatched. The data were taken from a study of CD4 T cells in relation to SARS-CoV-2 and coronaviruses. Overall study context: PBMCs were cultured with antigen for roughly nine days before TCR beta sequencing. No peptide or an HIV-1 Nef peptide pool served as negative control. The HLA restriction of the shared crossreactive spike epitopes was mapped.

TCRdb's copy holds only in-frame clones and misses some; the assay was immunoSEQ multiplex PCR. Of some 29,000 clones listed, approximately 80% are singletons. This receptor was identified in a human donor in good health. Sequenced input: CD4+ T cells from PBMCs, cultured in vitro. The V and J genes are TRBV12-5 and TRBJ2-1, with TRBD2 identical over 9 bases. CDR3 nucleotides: TGTGCTAGTGGTTTGGAGGCGGGAGGGCCTATGAATGAGCAGTTCTTC. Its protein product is CASGLEAGGPMNEQFF.